The present TCR beta chain was sequenced within a study of cytomegalovirus exposure and HLA in healthy donors. This clone has only one observation. The antigen remains unidentified. The study ran its PCR with 60 Vbeta and 13 Jbeta primers. The repertoire was sequenced with immunoSEQ multiplex PCR; TCRdb's copy has only in-frame clones and lacks some. The table includes more than 90,000 clones, just under 80% detected once. Trimming took off 7 bases at V and 7 bases at J, with 17 bases between the two ends. Looked up from germline, CDR1 is SQVTM and CDR2 is ANQGSEA. This CDR3 contains 12 residues. Study outcomes and limitations: Upon later analysis, TCR association rates were observed to vary by HLA locus, being highest for DRB1 and lowest for HLA-C. The classifier reportedly diagnosed cytomegalovirus status with high specificity and sensitivity. Generally TCR sequences proved uncommon, though certain public TCRs appeared in numerous donors.

J is TRBJ2-7 and V is TRBV29-1, with D maybe TRBD2 (7 bases). This TCR was recovered from a woman in her forties in good health and CMV-seropositive. The sample taken for sequencing was PBMCs. The CDR3 DNA reads as TGCAGCGCGGACGGGGGGCGCGGGGAGCAGTACTTC. Protein product: CSADGGRGEQYF.